This entry lists 8 T cell receptor beta chains sequenced from one sample in a study of a mutant IDH1 vaccine in newly diagnosed glioma. Sample time point: week 11, during vaccination. Every vaccine dose comprised 300 ug of mutant IDH1 20-mer peptide plus topical imiquimod. Their specific antigens are unknown. Generated by immunoSEQ multiplex PCR, the TCRdb table keeps only in-frame clones and is missing some. The sample lists tens of thousands of clones; approximately 80% were seen once. The sample was PBMCs, taken from a glioma patient whose treatment included an IDH1 peptide vaccine. Every receptor here comes from a man aged 25-40 years with glioma.

V and J are TRBV5-1 and TRBJ2-1, with D uncertain. The CDR3 loop spans 12 amino acids. Germline V gives CDR1 SGHRS, CDR2 YFSETQ. V was cut by 7 bases and J by 6 bases, with 11 bases left in between. The CDR3 protein is CASAIKVNEQFF. As DNA, the CDR3 is TGCGCCAGCGCCATAAAAGTCAATGAGCAGTTCTTC.

The V call is TRBV19, the J call TRBJ2-1; TRBD2 aligns across 11 bases. This CDR3 spans 15 amino acids. The trim removed 2 bases at V and 8 bases at J, leaving 5 bases unmatched. Germline V lookup: CDR1 LNHDA, CDR2 SQIVND (reference sequence). CDR3 protein: CASSITSGRRDEQFF. The CDR3 DNA sequence: TGTGCCAGTAGTATAACTAGCGGGAGACGAGATGAGCAGTTCTTC.

The chain uses TRBV6-6 and TRBJ2-7, with a tentative D call TRBD1 (6 bases). There are 12 residues in the CDR3. V lost 6 bases and J lost 6, with 12 bases in between. Germline values: CDR1 MNHNY, CDR2 SVGAGI (reference sequence). The DNA for the CDR3 is TGTGCCAGCAGACGTACAGGGACCGAGCAGTACTTC. Translated: CASRRTGTEQYF.

V and J are TRBV6-1 and TRBJ1-6; D remains unclear. Trimming stripped 8 bases from V and 5 bases from J, with 10 bases between. The CDR3 contains 13 residues. Germline V lookup: CDR1 MNHNS, CDR2 SASEGT. CDR3 loop: CASRPTDNSPLHF. In nucleotides, the CDR3 is TGTGCCAGCCGGCCTACAGATAATTCACCCCTCCACTTT.

J is TRBJ1-4 and V is TRBV9; D call uncertain. Germline V gene lookup returns CDR1 SGDLS and CDR2 YYNGEE. The CDR3 spans 15 residues. The germline V and J ends were trimmed by 0 bases and 5 bases, with 11 bases remaining between them. The CDR3 reads CASSVDPTPNEKLFF. In DNA form, the CDR3 reads TGTGCCAGCAGCGTAGACCCCACACCCAATGAAAAACTGTTTTTT.

This clone has a handful of counts. The chain links TRBV12-5 to TRBJ1-5; TRBD1 is a possible D gene (5 bases). The CDR3 consists of 13 residues. Trimming took 6 bases from V and 7 from J, leaving 13 bases between them. Looked up from germline, CDR1 is LGHNT and CDR2 is FRNRAP. The CDR3 region is CASGQDSLQPQHF. The CDR3, as DNA: TGTGCTAGTGGACAAGACAGCCTCCAGCCCCAGCATTTT.

This chain joins TRBV6-6 and TRBJ2-3; 11 bases map to TRBD2. The CDR3 consists of 16 residues. The V and J ends lost 6 bases and 4 bases, in that order; junction bases with no gene match: 9. Germline CDR1 MNHNY, CDR2 SVGAGI (reference sequence). The CDR3 DNA sequence: TGTGCCAGCAGCTATAGCGGGGGGGCCGGGGCAGATACGCAGTATTTT. This encodes CASSYSGGAGADTQYF.

As for this clone: At the DNA level, this CDR3 is encoded by other sequences in the same sample as well. The V gene is TRBV28, the J gene TRBJ1-4; TRBD1 matches at 10 bases. Germline V gene sequence: CDR1 MDHEN, CDR2 SYDVKM. The CDR3 runs to 14 residues. V was clipped by 5 bases and J by 8 bases; unmatched bases: 5. This chain's CDR3 is CASSTGTGDEKLFF. CDR3 nucleotide sequence: TGTGCCAGCAGTACCGGGACAGGGGACGAAAAACTGTTTTTT.